This is a list of T cell receptor beta chains from one sample in a study of blood T cells in healthy people across ages. Each CDR3 protein is one row after TCRdb ran MiXCR on the 5' RACE reads. The sample holds roughly 1,700,000 distinct CDR3 sequences, approximately 28% seen once. Sequencing was carried out using blood. Receptor source: a woman aged 25 to 39 in good health. Each CDR3 is given with its conserved first and last residue. D genes are given only for firm matches. Clone size is given for some rows only: seen once, a few or many times, or a class if the clone is expanded.

j_call d_call v_call clone_size cdr3_nt cdr3_aa
TRBJ2-3 - TRBV20-1 - TGCAGTGCTAGAGATCAGGGGGGGATCACAGATACGCAGTATTTT CSARDQGGITDTQYF
TRBJ2-5 TRBD2 TRBV19 - TGTGCCAGACTCCCGGGACTAGCGGGGGACGACCAAGAGACCCAGTACTTC CARLPGLAGDDQETQYF
TRBJ2-5 - TRBV6-6 - TGTGCCAGCAGTGGGACGGGGGTCTGGGAGACCCAGTACTTC CASSGTGVWETQYF
TRBJ1-1 - TRBV29-1 - TGCAGCGTTGAACGGGGGGCTCTAGTCAACACTGAAGCTTTCTTT CSVERGALVNTEAFF
TRBJ2-1 TRBD2 TRBV29-1 - TGCAGCGTTGAAACTAGCGGGGGGGTATTATACAATGAGCAGTTCTTC CSVETSGGVLYNEQFF
TRBJ2-7 - TRBV5-1 many TGCGCCAGCAGCCACCCGGGACACCTTACCGACGAGCAGTACTTC CASSHPGHLTDEQYF
TRBJ2-1 TRBD2 TRBV9 - TGTGCCAGCAGCGGGATGACTGGGCGGGAGGATAATGAGCAGTTCTTC CASSGMTGREDNEQFF
TRBJ1-1 - TRBV7-9 - TGTGCCAGCAGCTTCTATACCAACAGTTATACTGAAGCTTTCTTT CASSFYTNSYTEAFF
TRBJ1-4 TRBD1 TRBV20-1 few TGCAGTGCTAGGGACTGGACAGGGAAGGAGGGTGAAAAACTGTTTTTT CSARDWTGKEGEKLFF
TRBJ2-7 - TRBV6-2/TRBV6-3 few TGTGCCAGCAGTTACGGGACGTGGTACTTC CASSYGTWYF
TRBJ1-1 TRBD1 TRBV12-3/TRBV12-4 - TGTGCCAGCAGAGACAGGGGGCAGGCTGAAGCTTTCTTT CASRDRGQAEAFF
TRBJ1-2 TRBD1 TRBV12-3/TRBV12-4 - TGTGCCAGCAGTTTCCCGGACAGGGGTGGGGGCTACACCTTC CASSFPDRGGGYTF
TRBJ2-5 - TRBV28 - TGTGCCAGCAGTTACGGAGGGACAGTCGGGCAAGAGACCCAGTACTTC CASSYGGTVGQETQYF
TRBJ2-7 - TRBV13 - TGTGCCAGCAGCGGACAGCCCTCCTACGAGCAGTACTTC CASSGQPSYEQYF
TRBJ1-2 - TRBV29-1 many TGCAGCGTTGAATCGCAGGGCTATGGCTACACCTTC CSVESQGYGYTF
TRBJ2-5 TRBD2 TRBV5-1 - TGCGCCAGCAGCTTATCGCTAGCGGGAGAGAATGAGCAGTACTTC CASSLSLAGENEQYF
TRBJ2-1 - TRBV9 few TGTGCCAGCAGCGAAACCGCTTTCAGGAATGAGCAGTTCTTC CASSETAFRNEQFF
TRBJ2-5 TRBD1 TRBV13 - TGTGCCAGCAGCCACGCCGTCTCAGGGGGCGGAGAGACCCAGTACTTC CASSHAVSGGGETQYF
TRBJ1-5 - TRBV7-2 few TGTGCCAGCAGCTTACAGAAGAATCAGCCCCAGCATTTT CASSLQKNQPQHF
TRBJ2-5 TRBD2 TRBV4-1 - TGCGCCAGCAGCCAAGGTCGACTAGCGGGAGATCAAGAGACCCAGTACTTC CASSQGRLAGDQETQYF
TRBJ2-7 - TRBV10-3 many TGTGCCATCAGATCCCCCGGGACCTCATCCTACGAGCAGTACTTC CAIRSPGTSSYEQYF
TRBJ2-1 TRBD2 TRBV6-5 few TGTGCCAGCAGCGAACTAGCGGCTACCACCGGTGAGCAGTTCTTC CASSELAATTGEQFF
TRBJ1-5 - TRBV6-1 few TGTGCCAGCAGCGCTTCGACAGGTTCGGCGGCCCAGCATTTT CASSASTGSAAQHF
TRBJ2-5 TRBD2 TRBV9 few TGTGCCAGCAGCTCCGGGACTAGCGGGAGCCGGGAGACCCAGTACTTC CASSSGTSGSRETQYF